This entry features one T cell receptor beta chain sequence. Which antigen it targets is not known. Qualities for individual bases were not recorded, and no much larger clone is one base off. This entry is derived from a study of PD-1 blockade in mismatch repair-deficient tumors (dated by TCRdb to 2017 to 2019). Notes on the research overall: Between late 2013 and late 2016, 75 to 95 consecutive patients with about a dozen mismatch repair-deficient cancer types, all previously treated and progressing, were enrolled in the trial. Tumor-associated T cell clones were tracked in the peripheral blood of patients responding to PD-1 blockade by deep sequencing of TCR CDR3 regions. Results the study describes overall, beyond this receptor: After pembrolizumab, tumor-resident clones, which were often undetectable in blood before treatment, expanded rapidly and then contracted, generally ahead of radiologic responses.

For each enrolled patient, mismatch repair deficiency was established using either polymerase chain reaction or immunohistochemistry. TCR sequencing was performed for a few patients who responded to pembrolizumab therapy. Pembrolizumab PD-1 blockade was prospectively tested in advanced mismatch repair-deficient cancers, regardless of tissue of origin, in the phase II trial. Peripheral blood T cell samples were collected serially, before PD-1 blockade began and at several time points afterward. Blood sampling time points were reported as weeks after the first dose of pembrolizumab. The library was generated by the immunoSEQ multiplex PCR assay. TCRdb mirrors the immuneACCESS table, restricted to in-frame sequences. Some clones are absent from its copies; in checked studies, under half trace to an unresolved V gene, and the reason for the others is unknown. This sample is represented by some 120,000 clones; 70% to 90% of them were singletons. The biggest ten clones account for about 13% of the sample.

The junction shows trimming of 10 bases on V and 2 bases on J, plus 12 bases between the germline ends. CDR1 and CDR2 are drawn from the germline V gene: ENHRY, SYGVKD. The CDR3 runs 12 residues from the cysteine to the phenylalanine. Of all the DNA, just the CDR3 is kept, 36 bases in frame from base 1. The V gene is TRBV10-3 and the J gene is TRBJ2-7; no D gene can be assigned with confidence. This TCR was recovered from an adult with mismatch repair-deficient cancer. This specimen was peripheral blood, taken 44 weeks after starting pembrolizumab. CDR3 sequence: CATLEPPYEQYF. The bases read TGTGCCACGTTAGAACCTCCCTACGAGCAGTACTTC.